The clone carrying this T cell receptor (beta chain) was counted only a few times. The target antigen is unknown. PCR was performed a second time for about 7 to 11 cycles using a sample-barcoded 5' primer and a J-beta primer mix. TCRdb used MiXCR to reprocess the 5' RACE reads, holding one entry per CDR3 protein. The sample lists just over 1 million distinct CDR3 sequences; under 45% were seen once. This entry comes from a study of blood T cells in healthy people across ages. The V gene's germline CDR1 is SQVTM and CDR2 ANQGSEA. There are 14 residues in the CDR3. The germline V and J ends were trimmed by 0 bases and 4 bases, with 13 bases remaining between them. Whole-study results and caveats: Long-lived donors had more naive CD4+ cells and higher diversity than aged donors.

Sequencing was carried out using blood. The clonotype originates from a woman in her sixties in good health. The gene calls are TRBV29-1 and TRBJ2-7, with D possibly TRBD2 on 5 matching bases. DNA for the CDR3: TGCAGCGTTGAAGACAGGCTAGGAGGATACGAGCAGTACTTC. Amino acid sequence: CSVEDRLGGYEQYF.